A selection of T cell receptor beta chains follows, all from one sample in a study of cytomegalovirus exposure and HLA in healthy donors. This table comes from immunoSEQ multiplex PCR, and its TCRdb copy is limited to in-frame clones, with some not included. Among fewer than 200,000 clones listed, roughly 79% were seen once. Sample: PBMCs. These receptors all stem from a woman in her late teens or twenties in good health and CMV-seropositive. The CDR3 runs from the conserved cysteine through the conserved F or W.

j_call: TRBJ2-3; v_call: TRBV11-1; cdr3_aa: CASSLAQGGGWDTQYF
j_call: TRBJ2-1; v_call: TRBV6-6; cdr3_aa: CASKPKPGDNEQFF
j_call: TRBJ2-3; v_call: TRBV7-9; cdr3_aa: CASSLSTDTQYF
j_call: TRBJ1-2; v_call: TRBV6-5; cdr3_aa: CASSENDRVDGYTF
j_call: TRBJ2-5; v_call: TRBV5-1; cdr3_aa: CASSLETSGGETQYF
j_call: TRBJ1-5; v_call: TRBV29-1; cdr3_aa: CSVADSGGPQHF
j_call: TRBJ2-6; v_call: TRBV2; cdr3_aa: CASRGDRISGANGLTF
j_call: TRBJ1-1; v_call: TRBV5-5; cdr3_aa: CASSFKTGHPTGAEAFF
j_call: TRBJ2-1; v_call: TRBV29-1; cdr3_aa: CSVGGGASNEQFF
j_call: TRBJ1-1; v_call: TRBV27; cdr3_aa: CASSSDREAFF
j_call: TRBJ1-1; v_call: TRBV6-5; cdr3_aa: CASSDRTEGRAFF
j_call: TRBJ2-5; v_call: TRBV7-3; cdr3_aa: CASSAPGKQETQYF
j_call: TRBJ2-7; v_call: TRBV7-8; cdr3_aa: CASTSRLAGPYEQYF
j_call: TRBJ1-6; v_call: TRBV27; cdr3_aa: CASSYNRDRLSPLHF
j_call: TRBJ2-3; v_call: TRBV4-2; cdr3_aa: CASSQEGSRGTDTQYF
j_call: TRBJ2-3; v_call: TRBV4-2; cdr3_aa: CASSQFPTSGGAGDTQYF
j_call: TRBJ1-6; v_call: TRBV30; cdr3_aa: CAWRSGAARSPLHF
j_call: TRBJ1-4; v_call: TRBV1; cdr3_aa: CTSSQGREGRVGEKLFF
j_call: TRBJ2-7; v_call: TRBV30; cdr3_aa: CAWKPGTGGLYEQYF
j_call: TRBJ2-5; v_call: TRBV4-2; cdr3_aa: CASSSGGIGETQYF
j_call: TRBJ1-4; v_call: TRBV14; cdr3_aa: CASSQLTGEKLFF
j_call: TRBJ2-1; v_call: TRBV7-6; cdr3_aa: CASSLLAGDNEQFF
j_call: TRBJ2-3; v_call: TRBV19; cdr3_aa: CASSTQTSGGAHTQYF
j_call: TRBJ2-5; v_call: TRBV19; cdr3_aa: CASSQTVQETQYF
j_call: TRBJ2-7; v_call: TRBV6-5; cdr3_aa: CARGHRAPVYEQYF
j_call: TRBJ2-7; v_call: TRBV5-6; cdr3_aa: CASSGRDRVAYEQYF
j_call: TRBJ2-7; v_call: TRBV6-5; cdr3_aa: CASSYDSTYEQYF
j_call: TRBJ1-5; v_call: TRBV7-3; cdr3_aa: CASSLSSGGNQPQHF
j_call: TRBJ2-5; v_call: TRBV5-4; cdr3_aa: CASSWTSGGAMGTQYF
j_call: TRBJ1-4; v_call: TRBV28; cdr3_aa: CASRPRGRFGEKLFF
j_call: TRBJ1-2; v_call: TRBV7-2; cdr3_aa: CASSLDIAGYTF
j_call: TRBJ1-2; v_call: TRBV15; cdr3_aa: CATSRRGSHYGYTF
j_call: TRBJ1-2; v_call: TRBV6-5; cdr3_aa: CASRRGQGSYGYTF
j_call: TRBJ1-3; v_call: TRBV19; cdr3_aa: CASSITDRRNTIYF
j_call: TRBJ2-1; v_call: TRBV5-4; cdr3_aa: CASNSDSNAEQFF
j_call: TRBJ2-7; v_call: TRBV28; cdr3_aa: CASSQQQPYEQYF
j_call: TRBJ2-1; v_call: TRBV4-3; cdr3_aa: CASSQGGGTGDLYNEQFF
j_call: TRBJ2-7; v_call: TRBV11-2; cdr3_aa: CASSLVMVPSGGVPYEQYF
j_call: TRBJ1-5; v_call: TRBV6-5; cdr3_aa: CASTPIAGRNQPQHF
j_call: TRBJ1-2; v_call: TRBV6-5; cdr3_aa: CASRTGTGDCGAF
j_call: TRBJ1-5; v_call: TRBV2; cdr3_aa: CASTSGGVGNQPQHF
j_call: TRBJ1-2; v_call: TRBV11-2; cdr3_aa: CASSTMDNHLYGYTF
j_call: TRBJ2-7; v_call: TRBV7-2; cdr3_aa: CASSLLAGGIYEQYF
j_call: TRBJ2-3; v_call: TRBV14; cdr3_aa: CASSQDSVGGNTQYF
j_call: TRBJ2-3; v_call: TRBV5-1; cdr3_aa: CASSMRDRGADTQYF
j_call: TRBJ2-1; v_call: TRBV27; cdr3_aa: CASSLASGGYNEQFF
j_call: TRBJ2-1; v_call: TRBV5-1; cdr3_aa: CASSLENSINEQFF
j_call: TRBJ1-1; v_call: TRBV28; cdr3_aa: CASSSGGNTEAFF
j_call: TRBJ2-7; v_call: TRBV9; cdr3_aa: CASSVAANSYEQYF
j_call: TRBJ1-3; v_call: TRBV12-5; cdr3_aa: CASGLVQGGSGNTIYF
j_call: TRBJ2-7; v_call: TRBV9; cdr3_aa: CASSVGGGQGVYEQYF
j_call: TRBJ2-1; v_call: TRBV11-2; cdr3_aa: CASSTQTPEQFF
j_call: TRBJ1-2; v_call: TRBV7-6; cdr3_aa: CASSLAAGNYGYTF
j_call: TRBJ2-7; v_call: TRBV7-2; cdr3_aa: CASSAISASPEQYF
j_call: TRBJ1-6; v_call: TRBV6-5; cdr3_aa: CASSYEAGEGSPLHF
j_call: TRBJ2-3; v_call: TRBV15; cdr3_aa: CATSREGQGAGTQYF
j_call: TRBJ2-2; v_call: TRBV6-5; cdr3_aa: CASSYFGGSAGELFF